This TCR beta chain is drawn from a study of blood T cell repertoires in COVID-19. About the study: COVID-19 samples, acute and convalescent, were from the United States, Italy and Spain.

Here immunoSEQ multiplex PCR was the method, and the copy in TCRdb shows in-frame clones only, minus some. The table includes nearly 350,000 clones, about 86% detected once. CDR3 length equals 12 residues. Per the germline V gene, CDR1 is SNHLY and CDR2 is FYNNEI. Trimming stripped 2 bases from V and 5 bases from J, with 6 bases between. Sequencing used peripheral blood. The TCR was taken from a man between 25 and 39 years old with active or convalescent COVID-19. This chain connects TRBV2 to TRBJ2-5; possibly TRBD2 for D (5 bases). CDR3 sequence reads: CASSERGETQYF. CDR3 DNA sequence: TGTGCCAGCAGTGAAAGAGGGGAGACCCAGTACTTC. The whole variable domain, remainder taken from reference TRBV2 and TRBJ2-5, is EPEVTQTPSHQVTQMGQEVILRCVPISNHLYFYWYRQILGQKVEFLVSFYNNEISEKSEIFDDQFSVERPDGSNFTLKIRSTKLEDSAMYFCASSERGETQYFGPGTRLLVL.